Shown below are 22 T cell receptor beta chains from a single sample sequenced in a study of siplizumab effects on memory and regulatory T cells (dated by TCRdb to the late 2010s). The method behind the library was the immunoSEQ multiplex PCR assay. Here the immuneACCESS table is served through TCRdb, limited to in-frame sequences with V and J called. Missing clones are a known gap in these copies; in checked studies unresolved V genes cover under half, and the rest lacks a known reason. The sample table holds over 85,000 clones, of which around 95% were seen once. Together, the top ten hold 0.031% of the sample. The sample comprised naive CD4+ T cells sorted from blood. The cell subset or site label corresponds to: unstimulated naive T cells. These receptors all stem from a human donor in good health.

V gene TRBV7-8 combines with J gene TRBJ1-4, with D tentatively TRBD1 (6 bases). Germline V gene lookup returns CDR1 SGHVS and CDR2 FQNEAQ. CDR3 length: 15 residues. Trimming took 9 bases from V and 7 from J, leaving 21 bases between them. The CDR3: CASGLLKGGREKLFF. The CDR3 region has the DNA TGTGCCAGTGGACTACTCAAGGGGGGACGTGAAAAACTGTTTTTT.

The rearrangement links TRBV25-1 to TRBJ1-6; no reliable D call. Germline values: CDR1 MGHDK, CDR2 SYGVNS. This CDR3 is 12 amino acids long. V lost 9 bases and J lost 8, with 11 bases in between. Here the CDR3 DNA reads TGTGCCAGTATGGGAGTCTATTCACCCCTCCACTTT. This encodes CASMGVYSPLHF.

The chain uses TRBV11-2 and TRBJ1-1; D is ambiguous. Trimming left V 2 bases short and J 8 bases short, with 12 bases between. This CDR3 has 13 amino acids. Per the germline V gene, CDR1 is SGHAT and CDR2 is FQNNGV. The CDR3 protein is CASSLILTSEAFF. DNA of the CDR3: TGTGCCAGCAGCTTAATTTTGACCTCCGAAGCTTTCTTT.

In DNA, the CDR3 is TGTGCCAGCAGCGGGTATAGCGGGGGGGCGGCAGATACGCAGTATTTT. Amino acid sequence: CASSGYSGGAADTQYF. V usage is TRBV5-4 and J usage is TRBJ2-3; TRBD2 aligns across 11 bases. J was trimmed by 4 bases and V by 4 bases; bases with no gene match: 8. The CDR3 is made up of 16 amino acids. CDR1 is SGHNT and CDR2 is YYREEE in the germline V gene (reference sequence).

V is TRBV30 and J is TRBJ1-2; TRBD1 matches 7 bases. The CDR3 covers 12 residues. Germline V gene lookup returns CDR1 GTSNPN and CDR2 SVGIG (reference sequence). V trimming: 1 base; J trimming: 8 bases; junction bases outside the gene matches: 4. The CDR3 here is CAWSGTGLGYTF. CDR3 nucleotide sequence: TGTGCCTGGAGTGGGACAGGACTCGGCTACACCTTC.

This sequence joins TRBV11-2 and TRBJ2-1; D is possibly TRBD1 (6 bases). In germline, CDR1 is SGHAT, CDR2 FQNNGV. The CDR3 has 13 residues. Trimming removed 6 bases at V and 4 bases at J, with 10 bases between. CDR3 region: CASSLRGYNEQFF. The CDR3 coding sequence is TGTGCCAGCAGTCTTAGGGGGTACAATGAGCAGTTCTTC.

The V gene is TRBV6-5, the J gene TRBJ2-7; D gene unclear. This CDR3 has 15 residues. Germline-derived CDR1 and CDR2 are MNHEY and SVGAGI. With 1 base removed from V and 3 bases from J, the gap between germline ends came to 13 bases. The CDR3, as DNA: TGTGCCAGCAGTTACTACGTCAGCCCTATCTACGAGCAGTACTTC. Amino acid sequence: CASSYYVSPIYEQYF.

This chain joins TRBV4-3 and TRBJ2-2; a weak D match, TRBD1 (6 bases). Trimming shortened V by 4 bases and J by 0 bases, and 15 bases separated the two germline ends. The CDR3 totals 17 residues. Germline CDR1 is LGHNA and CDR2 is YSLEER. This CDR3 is CASSRRSGETNTGELFF. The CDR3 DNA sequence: TGCGCCAGCAGCCGACGTTCAGGGGAAACGAACACCGGGGAGCTGTTTTTT.

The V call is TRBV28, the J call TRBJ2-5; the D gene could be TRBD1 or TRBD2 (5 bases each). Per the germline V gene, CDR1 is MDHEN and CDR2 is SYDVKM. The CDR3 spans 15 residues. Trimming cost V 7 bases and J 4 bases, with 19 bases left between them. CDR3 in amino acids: CASTGNEGTGETQYF. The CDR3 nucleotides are TGTGCCAGCACCGGTAATGAGGGGACCGGAGAGACCCAGTACTTC.

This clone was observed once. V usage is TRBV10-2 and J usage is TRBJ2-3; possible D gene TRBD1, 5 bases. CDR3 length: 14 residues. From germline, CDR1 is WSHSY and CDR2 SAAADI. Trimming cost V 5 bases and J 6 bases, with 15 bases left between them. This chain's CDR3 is CASSSGLQGDTQYF. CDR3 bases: TGCGCCAGCAGTTCGGGTCTCCAGGGCGATACGCAGTATTTT.

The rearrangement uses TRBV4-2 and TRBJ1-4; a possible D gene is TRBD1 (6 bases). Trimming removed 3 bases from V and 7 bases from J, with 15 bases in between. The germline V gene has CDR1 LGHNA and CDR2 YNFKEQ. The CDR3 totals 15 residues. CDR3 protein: CASSQGQGPFEKLFF. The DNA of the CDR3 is TGTGCCAGCAGCCAGGGCCAGGGGCCTTTTGAAAAACTGTTTTTT.

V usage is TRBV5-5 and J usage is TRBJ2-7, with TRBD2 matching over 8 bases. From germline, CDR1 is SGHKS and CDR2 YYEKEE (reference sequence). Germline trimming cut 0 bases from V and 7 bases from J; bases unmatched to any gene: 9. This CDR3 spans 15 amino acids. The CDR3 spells CASSLEVRGDREQYF. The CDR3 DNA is TGTGCCAGCAGCTTGGAGGTGCGGGGGGATCGGGAGCAGTACTTC.

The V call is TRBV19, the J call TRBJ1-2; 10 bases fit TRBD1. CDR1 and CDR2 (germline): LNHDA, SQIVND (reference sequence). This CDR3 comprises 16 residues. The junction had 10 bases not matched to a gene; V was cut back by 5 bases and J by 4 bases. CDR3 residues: CASSADGRQGAYGYTF. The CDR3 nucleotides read TGTGCCAGTAGTGCAGACGGACGACAGGGGGCCTATGGCTACACCTTC.

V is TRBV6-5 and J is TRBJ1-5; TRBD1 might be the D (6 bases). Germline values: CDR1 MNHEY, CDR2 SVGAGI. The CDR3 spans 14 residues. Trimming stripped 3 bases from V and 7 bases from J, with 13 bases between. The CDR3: CASSYGGTKQPQHF. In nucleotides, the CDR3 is TGTGCCAGCAGTTATGGGGGCACTAAACAGCCCCAGCATTTT.

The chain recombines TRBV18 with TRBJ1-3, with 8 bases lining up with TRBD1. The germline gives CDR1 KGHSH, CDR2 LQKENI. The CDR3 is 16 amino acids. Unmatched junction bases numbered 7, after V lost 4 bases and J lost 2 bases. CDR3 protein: CASSLSGGSTGNTIYF. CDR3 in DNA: TGTGCCAGCTCACTATCAGGGGGCAGTACTGGAAACACCATATATTTT.

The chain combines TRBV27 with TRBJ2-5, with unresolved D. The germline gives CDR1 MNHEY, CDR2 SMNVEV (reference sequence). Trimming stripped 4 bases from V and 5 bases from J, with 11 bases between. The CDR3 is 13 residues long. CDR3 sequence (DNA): TGTGCCAGCAGTTCTTACGGACGGGAGACCCAGTACTTC. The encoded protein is CASSSYGRETQYF.

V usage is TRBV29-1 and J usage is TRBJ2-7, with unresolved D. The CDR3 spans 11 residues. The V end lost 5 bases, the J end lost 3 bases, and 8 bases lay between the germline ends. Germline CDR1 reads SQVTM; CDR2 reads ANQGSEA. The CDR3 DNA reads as TGCAGCGTTCGTCTTGGCTACGAGCAGTACTTC. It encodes CSVRLGYEQYF.

The CDR3 is CASSPLWAGHTEAFF. The CDR3 region has the DNA TGTGCCAGCAGTCCGCTATGGGCAGGCCACACTGAAGCTTTCTTT. The V and J genes are TRBV6-5 and TRBJ1-1; no definite D call. The length of the CDR3 is 15 residues. Germline CDR1 is MNHEY and CDR2 is SVGAGI. With 5 bases removed from V and 3 bases from J, the gap between germline ends came to 16 bases.

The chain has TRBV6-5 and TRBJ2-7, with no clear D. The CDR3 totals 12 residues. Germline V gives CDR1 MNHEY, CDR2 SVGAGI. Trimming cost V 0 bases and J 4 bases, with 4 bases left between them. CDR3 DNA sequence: TGTGCCAGCAGTTACTCGCGTTACGAGCAGTACTTC. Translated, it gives CASSYSRYEQYF.

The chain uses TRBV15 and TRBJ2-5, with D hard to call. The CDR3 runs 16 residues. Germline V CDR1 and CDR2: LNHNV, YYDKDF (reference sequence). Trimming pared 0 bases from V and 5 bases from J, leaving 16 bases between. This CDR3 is CATSRDRLVSRETQYF. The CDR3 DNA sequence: TGTGCCACCAGCAGAGATCGGCTGGTCTCGCGGGAGACCCAGTACTTC.

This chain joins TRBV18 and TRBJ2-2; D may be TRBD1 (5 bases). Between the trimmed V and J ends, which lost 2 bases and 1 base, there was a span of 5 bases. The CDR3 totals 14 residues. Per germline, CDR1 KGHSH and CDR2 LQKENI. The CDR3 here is CASSPDRNTGELFF. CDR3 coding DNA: TGTGCCAGCTCACCAGACAGGAACACCGGGGAGCTGTTTTTT.

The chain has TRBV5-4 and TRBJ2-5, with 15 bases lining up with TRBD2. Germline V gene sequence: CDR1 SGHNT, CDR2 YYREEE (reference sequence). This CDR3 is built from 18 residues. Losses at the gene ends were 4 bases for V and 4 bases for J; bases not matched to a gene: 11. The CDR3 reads CASSTEGLAGGNGETQYF. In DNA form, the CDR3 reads TGTGCCAGCAGCACAGAAGGACTAGCGGGGGGGAATGGAGAGACCCAGTACTTC. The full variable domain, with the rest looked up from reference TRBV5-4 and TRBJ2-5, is ETGVTQSPTHLIKTRGQQVTLRCSSQSGHNTVSWYQQALGQGPQFIFQYYREEENGRGNFPPRFSGLQFPNYSSELNVNALELDDSALYLCASSTEGLAGGNGETQYFGPGTRLLVL.